Detailed here is one TCR beta chain. The antigen remains unidentified. The source of the sample is a study of shared clonotypes between healthy human individuals. Study conclusions and caveats: Researchers sampled only blood; tissue repertoires likely differ.

For unsorted PBMC, roughly 0.3 ug DNA per replicate equaled 25,000 to 30,000 T cell genomes. The assay was immunoSEQ multiplex PCR, and TCRdb's table has in-frame clones only and misses some. The repertoire holds about 480,000 clones, with about 75% as singletons. Sequenced input: PBMCs. The receptor was derived from a woman aged 40 to 55 in good health. Some clones in this sample may be carry-over from other donors' samples.

The CDR3 reads CASSIGLAEQYF. The CDR3 coding sequence is TGTGCCAGCAGCATCGGACTAGCCGAGCAGTACTTC. The chain employs TRBV5-6 and TRBJ2-7; 8 bases are shared with TRBD2. CDR1 is SGHDT, CDR2 YYEEEE, per germline. Trimming at V came to 4 bases and at J to 6 bases, leaving 3 bases not matched to a gene. The CDR3 covers 12 residues.